Shown below are 16 T cell receptor beta chains from a single sample sequenced in a study of identical twins. Via MiXCR, TCRdb re-called the 5' RACE reads, giving one row per CDR3 protein. The sample records around 680,000 distinct CDR3 sequences, about 9.4% being singletons. The same sample was also used in a study of yellow fever vaccine responses in identical twins.

What was sequenced was PBMCs. These receptors came from a woman aged 18 to 35 in good health.

The sample holds many counts of this clonotype. The chain links TRBV5-1 to TRBJ2-2, with TRBD1 matching over 7 bases. Germline trimming cut 5 bases from V and 0 bases from J; bases unmatched to any gene: 4. Germline V gives CDR1 SGHRS, CDR2 YFSETQ. The CDR3 length is 15 residues. Here the CDR3 DNA reads TGCGCCAGCAGATGGGACAGCGCGAACACCGGGGAGCTGTTTTTT. Translated, it gives CASRWDSANTGELFF. Variable domain in full (rest from reference TRBV5-1 and TRBJ2-2): KAGVTQTPRYLIKTRGQQVTLSCSPISGHRSVSWYQQTPGQGLQFLFEYFSETQRNKGNFPGRFSGRQFSNSRSEMNVSTLELGDSALYLCASRWDSANTGELFFGEGSRLTVL.

The rearrangement uses TRBV3-1 and TRBJ1-6; 10 positions agree with TRBD1. The CDR3 totals 15 residues. The V and J ends lost 4 bases and 8 bases, in that order; junction bases with no gene match: 5. From germline, CDR1 is LGHDT and CDR2 YNNKEL (reference sequence). The CDR3 coding sequence is TGTGCCAGCAGCCCAGGACAGGGGGGGGATTCACCCCTCCACTTT. Translated, it gives CASSPGQGGDSPLHF.

There are many counts of this clonotype. In DNA form, the CDR3 reads TGTGCCATCGGGGACAGGGCTAAAGAGACCCAGTACTTC. It yields the protein CAIGDRAKETQYF. The chain uses TRBV10-3 and TRBJ2-5; TRBD1 aligns across 9 bases. Germline loops: CDR1 ENHRY, CDR2 SYGVKD. The J segment lost 3 bases and the V segment lost 8 bases, leaving 4 bases of the junction unmatched. This CDR3 has 13 residues.

The CDR3 reads CASSLSQTTYNEQFF. DNA for the CDR3: TGTGCCAGCAGCCTCTCACAGACGACCTACAATGAGCAGTTCTTC. The chain employs TRBV3-1 and TRBJ2-1; D not resolved. V dropped 4 bases and J dropped 2 bases, with 12 bases sitting between them. This CDR3 has 15 amino acids. Germline V gene sequence: CDR1 LGHDT, CDR2 YNNKEL (reference sequence).

This clonotype was detected only a few times. This rearrangement joins TRBV7-8 to TRBJ1-2; 9 positions agree with TRBD1. V lost 5 bases, J lost 4 bases, and 11 bases stayed unmatched. This CDR3 spans 16 amino acids. CDR1 and CDR2 (germline): SGHVS, FQNEAQ. CDR3 DNA: TGTGCCAGCAGCCCCCTGACGACAGGGGGTAGCTATGGCTACACCTTC. Translating gives CASSPLTTGGSYGYTF.

The chain couples TRBV29-1 to TRBJ2-1, with 8 bases matching TRBD2. The CDR3 is made up of 12 amino acids. Germline-derived CDR1 and CDR2 are SQVTM and ANQGSEA. V trimming: 8 bases; J trimming: 5 bases; junction bases outside the gene matches: 5. The CDR3 nucleotides are TGCAGCACTAGCGGAGGGGACAATGAGCAGTTCTTC. Translation: CSTSGGDNEQFF.

This clonotype was seen at least ten times. The chain has TRBV7-9 and TRBJ2-3, with 7 bases aligning to TRBD1. The length of the CDR3 is 17 residues. V gave up 0 bases and J gave up 3 bases; unmatched junction bases: 9. CDR1 is SEHNR, CDR2 FQNEAQ, per germline (reference sequence). The CDR3 here is CASSLARGQRLTDTQYF. CDR3 DNA sequence: TGTGCCAGCAGCTTAGCGAGGGGACAGCGTCTTACAGATACGCAGTATTTT.

This clonotype came up many times. This chain links TRBV15 with TRBJ1-5; tentative D call: TRBD1 (5 bases). The germline V gene has CDR1 LNHNV and CDR2 YYDKDF (reference sequence). The V end lost 0 bases, the J end lost 2 bases, and 5 bases lay between the germline ends. The CDR3 consists of 14 residues. For the CDR3, the DNA is TGTGCCACCAGCAGAGACAGGGGCAATCAGCCCCAGCATTTT. Its protein product is CATSRDRGNQPQHF.

The rearrangement uses TRBV29-1 and TRBJ2-3; D may be TRBD1 or TRBD2 (6 bases each). This CDR3 contains 15 residues. Trimming stripped 6 bases from V and 4 bases from J, with 20 bases between. The germline V gene encodes CDR1 SQVTM and CDR2 ANQGSEA. CDR3 DNA: TGCAGCGTGGGGGGCGACAGAGGTTCTCCAGATACGCAGTATTTT. Translation gives CSVGGDRGSPDTQYF.

This clonotype has a count of ten or more. DNA for the CDR3: TGCGCCAGCAGCCCCGGGGGTTCAGGCTACGAGCAGTACTTC. Its translation is CASSPGGSGYEQYF. The chain links TRBV5-1 to TRBJ2-7; a weak D match, TRBD2 (6 bases). The germline V gene encodes CDR1 SGHRS and CDR2 YFSETQ. The CDR3 has 14 residues. V lost 4 bases and J lost 3, with 14 bases in between.

The chain has TRBV12-3 or TRBV12-4 and TRBJ2-5; D not resolved. V shed 2 bases and J shed 2 bases, with 12 bases lying between them. The CDR3 runs 15 residues. The DNA of the CDR3 is TGTGCCAGCAGTTTACGGAGAACGGCACAAGAGACCCAGTACTTC. Translated, it gives CASSLRRTAQETQYF.

This clonotype was counted between two and nine times. CDR3 in DNA: TGCGCCAGCAGCGGTACCGGGCAGAACACTGAAGCTTTCTTT. It is translated as CASSGTGQNTEAFF. The chain combines TRBV5-1 with TRBJ1-1; D is ambiguous. V was clipped by 4 bases and J by 1 base, with 11 bases between them. Germline V CDR1 and CDR2: SGHRS, YFSETQ. The CDR3 totals 14 residues.

J is TRBJ1-3 and V is TRBV7-8, with D hard to call. This CDR3 is built from 15 residues. Germline CDR1 reads SGHVS; CDR2 reads FQNEAQ. The V and J ends lost 0 bases and 0 bases respectively, with 6 bases between them. For the CDR3, the DNA is TGTGCCAGCAGCTTAGCACCAGGCTCTGGAAACACCATATATTTT. Protein sequence: CASSLAPGSGNTIYF. Full variable domain (outside the CDR3, taken from reference TRBV7-8 and TRBJ1-3): GAGVSQSPRYKVAKRGQDVALRCDPISGHVSLFWYQQALGQGPEFLTYFQNEAQLDKSGLPSDRFFAERPEGSVSTLKIQRTQQEDSAVYLCASSLAPGSGNTIYFGEGSWLTVV.

This clonotype was counted a few times. This chain links TRBV7-9 with TRBJ2-3; the match to TRBD2 covers 8 bases. V lost 4 bases to trimming and J lost 3 bases; unmatched junction nucleotides: 6. Germline V CDR1 and CDR2: SEHNR, FQNEAQ (reference sequence). This CDR3 is built from 15 residues. Written as DNA, the CDR3 is TGTGCCAGCAGCTGGGGACCTAGCGGGACAGATACGCAGTATTTT. It specifies CASSWGPSGTDTQYF.

This clonotype has just a few counts. V is TRBV4-2 and J is TRBJ2-2, with D possibly TRBD2 on 6 matching bases. The CDR3 totals 15 residues. Germline lookup yields CDR1 LGHNA and CDR2 YNFKEQ. Trimming left V 1 base short and J 2 bases short, with 8 bases between. CDR3 in amino acids: CASSQATSNTGELFF. The CDR3 DNA reads TGTGCCAGCAGCCAAGCGACTAGTAACACCGGGGAGCTGTTTTTT.

The V call is TRBV15, the J call TRBJ2-2, with 7 positions matching TRBD1. This CDR3 has 16 amino acids. Looked up from germline, CDR1 is LNHNV and CDR2 is YYDKDF (reference sequence). V dropped 0 bases and J dropped 7; count of bases not matched to a gene: 8. This chain's CDR3 is CATSREATGRIGELFF. CDR3 nucleotides: TGTGCCACCAGCAGAGAGGCGACAGGGCGGATCGGGGAGCTGTTTTTT.